This T cell receptor beta chain was obtained from a study of cytomegalovirus exposure and HLA in healthy donors. Vbeta (60) and Jbeta (13) primers were used in the PCR. Some clones are missing from TCRdb's copy, which holds only in-frame ones; the method was immunoSEQ multiplex PCR. The data contain approximately 180,000 clones, approximately 72% of them singletons. Germline V CDR1 and CDR2: SEHNR, FQNEAQ (reference sequence). The CDR3 has 15 residues. The ends lost 6 bases at V and 1 base at J; junction bases unmatched: 6. The TCR comes from a human donor in good health. Source material: PBMCs. The chain uses TRBV7-9 and TRBJ2-5, with TRBD2 matching over 9 bases. Here the CDR3 reads CASSFRGLAQETQYF. For the CDR3, the DNA is TGTGCCAGCAGTTTTAGGGGACTAGCCCAAGAGACCCAGTACTTC.